This entry lists 17 T cell receptor beta chains sequenced from one sample in a study of breast tumors, draining lymph nodes, adjacent tissues. A single record per CDR3 protein comes from TCRdb applying MiXCR to the multiplex PCR reads. The sample shows about 200,000 distinct CDR3 sequences, about 32% of them seen only once. The lymph nodes were axillary draining lymph nodes from breast cancer patients. Sequenced: axillary lymph node tissue. Receptors originate from a female donor with breast cancer. Some clones in this sample may be carry-over from other donors' samples.

This clonotype was counted many times. The V call is TRBV3-1, the J call TRBJ1-2, with D possibly matching TRBD1 (5 bases). V was shortened by 0 bases and J by 7 bases, with 12 bases between the two germline ends. This CDR3 has 14 residues. Germline loops: CDR1 LGHDT, CDR2 YNNKEL (reference sequence). The chain's CDR3 is CASSQDQARGGYTF. Here the CDR3 DNA reads TGTGCCAGCAGCCAAGATCAGGCAAGGGGTGGCTACACCTTC.

The table lists this clonotype with many counts. CDR3 amino acids: CASSLEEGPRQELSTDTQYF. The CDR3 nucleotides are TGTGCCAGCAGCTTAGAAGAGGGGCCGAGGCAGGAACTCAGCACAGATACGCAGTATTTT. The chain couples TRBV13 to TRBJ2-3; either TRBD1 or TRBD2 may fit D (5 bases each). Between the trimmed V and J ends, which lost 1 base and 0 bases, there was a span of 23 bases. Germline loops: CDR1 PRHDT, CDR2 FYEKMQ (reference sequence). The CDR3 runs 20 residues.

V and J are TRBV18 and TRBJ2-2; 9 positions match TRBD2. J lost 2 bases, V lost 0 bases, and 4 bases had no gene match. Germline V gene lookup returns CDR1 KGHSH and CDR2 LQKENI. The CDR3 is 17 residues long. In DNA form, the CDR3 reads TGTGCCAGCTCACCACCGTATAGCGGGGGAAACACCGGGGAGCTGTTTTTT. This sequence encodes CASSPPYSGGNTGELFF.

Details on this clonotype: One end of the junction is discordant with germline, which a read error may explain. The rearrangement uses TRBV11-2 and TRBJ1-6; D is possibly TRBD1 (6 bases). Germline V gene lookup returns CDR1 SGHAT and CDR2 FQNNGV. This CDR3 comprises 10 residues. In DNA, the CDR3 is TGTGCCAGCGGAAGACGGGACATCCCTTTT. Its protein product is CASGRRDIPF.

This clonotype was seen at least ten times. This chain uses TRBV14 with TRBJ2-3; unclear D gene. Germline CDR1 SGHDN, CDR2 FVKESK. V was trimmed by 8 bases and J by 6 bases, leaving 15 bases between them. The CDR3 extends over 13 amino acids. DNA of the CDR3: TGTGCCAGCTCACGTGGGGAAGGGGATACGCAGTATTTT. Translation gives CASSRGEGDTQYF.

The genes are TRBV7-6 and TRBJ1-5, with no clear D. The CDR3 is made up of 19 amino acids. V shed 5 bases and J shed 11 bases, with 34 bases lying between them. Germline CDR1 is SGHVS and CDR2 is FNYEAQ. The CDR3 DNA reads TGTGCCAGCAGCCCCCGAGTAGGCGGCGGTGCAGGTACGGAAGAGACCCAGCATTTT. Protein sequence: CASSPRVGGGAGTEETQHF.

The chain recombines TRBV9 with TRBJ1-5, with D tentatively TRBD1 (5 bases). Germline CDR1 is SGDLS and CDR2 is YYNGEE. The ends were cut back, 4 bases at V and 0 bases at J, with 17 bases in the middle. The CDR3 is 17 amino acids. The CDR3 reads CASSPGGVGNSNQPQHF. In DNA, the CDR3 is TGTGCCAGCAGCCCCGGGGGGGTAGGGAATAGCAATCAGCCCCAGCATTTT.

Ten or more counts support this clonotype. This sequence joins TRBV19 and TRBJ2-3; no clear D. Germline V gene lookup returns CDR1 LNHDA and CDR2 SQIVND (reference sequence). The CDR3 extends over 14 amino acids. V lost 7 bases and J 2 bases, leaving 13 bases between the germline ends. CDR3 DNA sequence: TGTGCCAGTAAGATGGGAACCCCCACAGATACGCAGTATTTT. Residues: CASKMGTPTDTQYF.

Comments on this clonotype: This sequence may be a read error, since a much larger clone differs from it by one base. The rearrangement links TRBV6-5 to TRBJ1-4; D might be TRBD1 (5 bases). CDR3 length: 15 amino acids. Germline V gives CDR1 MNHEY, CDR2 SVGAGI. The germline V and J ends were trimmed by 4 bases and 9 bases, with 18 bases remaining between them. CDR3 sequence (DNA): TGTGCCAGCAGTTGCAACCGAGGAGGGGAGCAAAAACTGTTTTTT. It encodes CASSCNRGGEQKLFF.

This clonotype was picked up many times. The chain joins TRBV28 to TRBJ2-2; D is unclear. The ends were cut back, 3 bases at V and 0 bases at J, with 14 bases in the middle. Looked up from germline, CDR1 is MDHEN and CDR2 is SYDVKM. This CDR3 comprises 17 residues. The DNA for the CDR3 is TGTGCCAGCAGTTTCCACCCTAACTTCGCGAACACCGGGGAGCTGTTTTTT. Encoded protein: CASSFHPNFANTGELFF.

On this clonotype itself: This clone may be a read error of a much larger clone one base away. V and J are TRBV6-2 or TRBV6-3 and TRBJ2-1; possibly TRBD1 for D (6 bases). The CDR3 loop spans 13 amino acids. CDR1 and CDR2 from the germline V gene are MNHEY and SVGEGT. Deletions cut 9 bases from V and 2 bases from J, with 11 bases between. CDR3 nucleotide sequence: TGTGCCAGTGGGCCAGGGGCCTACAATGAGCAGTTCTTC. Amino acid sequence: CASGPGAYNEQFF.

This clonotype has ten or more counts. The chain couples TRBV5-1 to TRBJ2-3; 11 nucleotides agree with TRBD1. The CDR3 length is 15 residues. Trimming at V came to 0 bases and at J to 9 bases, leaving 6 bases not matched to a gene. The germline CDR1 and CDR2 sequences are SGHRS and YFSETQ. The CDR3 spells CASSLGGTGGATQYF. The CDR3 nucleotides are TGCGCCAGCAGCTTGGGCGGGACAGGGGGAGCAACGCAGTATTTT. The full variable domain, rest sourced from reference TRBV5-1 and TRBJ2-3, is KAGVTQTPRYLIKTRGQQVTLSCSPISGHRSVSWYQQTPGQGLQFLFEYFSETQRNKGNFPGRFSGRQFSNSRSEMNVSTLELGDSALYLCASSLGGTGGATQYFGPGTRLTVL.

This clonotype was counted between two and nine times. The rearrangement uses TRBV19 and TRBJ1-1, with D uncertain. The CDR3 runs 17 residues. Germline V gene sequence: CDR1 LNHDA, CDR2 SQIVND (reference sequence). The V gene lost 2 bases and the J gene lost 2 bases, with 18 bases spanning the gap. The CDR3 spells CASSIFRVPNPNTEAFF. The CDR3 DNA sequence: TGTGCCAGTAGTATATTCCGGGTCCCGAACCCAAACACTGAAGCTTTCTTT.

For this clonotype: A much larger clone differs from this one at a single base, so this may be a read error. The chain couples TRBV5-1 to TRBJ2-7; D is possibly TRBD1 (6 bases). Germline V lookup: CDR1 SGHRS, CDR2 YFSETQ. The CDR3 runs 15 residues. CDR3 DNA: TGCGCCGGCAGCTTCAACAGGGAGCCTGGCTACGAGCAGTACTTC. Encoded protein: CAGSFNREPGYEQYF.

This sequence joins TRBV2 and TRBJ2-1, with TRBD2 as a possible D gene (5 bases). V lost 1 base and J lost 7, with 11 bases in between. Germline V CDR1 and CDR2: SNHLY, FYNNEI. The CDR3 consists of 14 residues. The CDR3 loop reads CASSEVGPGNEQFF. The CDR3 DNA is TGTGCCAGCAGTGAAGTTGGCCCGGGGAATGAGCAGTTCTTC.

The genes are TRBV29-1 and TRBJ1-5; D not certain. Germline CDR1 SQVTM, CDR2 ANQGSEA. V lost 6 bases and J 3 bases, leaving 15 bases between the germline ends. The length of the CDR3 is 14 residues. Here the CDR3 reads CSVNRAIDNQPQHF. The CDR3, as DNA: TGCAGCGTAAATCGGGCAATAGACAATCAGCCCCAGCATTTT.

The sample holds many counts of this clonotype. This may be a read error, as it is one base from a much larger clone. The J gene is TRBJ1-6, the V gene TRBV20-1, with D uncertain. The CDR3 spans 15 residues. V was trimmed by 3 bases and J by 9 bases, leaving 18 bases between them. Germline loops: CDR1 DFQATT, CDR2 SNEGSKA (reference sequence). CDR3 DNA sequence: TGCAGTGCTAGTGCCTTCGGGGAGGGCACTTCACCCCTCCACTTT. Translating gives CSASAFGEGTSPLHF.